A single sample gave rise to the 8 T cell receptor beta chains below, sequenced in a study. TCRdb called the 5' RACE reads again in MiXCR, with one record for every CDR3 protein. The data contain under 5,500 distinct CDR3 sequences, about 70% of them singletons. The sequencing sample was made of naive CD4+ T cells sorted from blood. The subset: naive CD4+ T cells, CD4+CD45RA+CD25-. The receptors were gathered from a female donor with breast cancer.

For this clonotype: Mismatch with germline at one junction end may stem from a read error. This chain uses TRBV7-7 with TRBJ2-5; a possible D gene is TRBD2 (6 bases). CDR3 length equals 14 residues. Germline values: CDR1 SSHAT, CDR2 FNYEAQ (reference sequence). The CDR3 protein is CASSLGTGAETQYF. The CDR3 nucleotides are TGCGCTAGCAGCTTAGGGACGGGAGCAGAGACCCAGTACTTC.

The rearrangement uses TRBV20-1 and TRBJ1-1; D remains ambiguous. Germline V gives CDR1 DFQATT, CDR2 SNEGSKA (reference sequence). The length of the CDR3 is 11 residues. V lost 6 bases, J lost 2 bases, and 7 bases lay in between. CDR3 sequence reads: CSAGKNTEAFF. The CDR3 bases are TGCAGTGCGGGAAAAAACACTGAAGCTTTCTTT.

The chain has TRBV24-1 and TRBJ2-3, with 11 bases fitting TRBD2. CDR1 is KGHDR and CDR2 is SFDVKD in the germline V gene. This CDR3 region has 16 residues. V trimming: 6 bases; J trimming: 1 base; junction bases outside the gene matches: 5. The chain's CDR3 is CATSRRGLAGTDTQYF. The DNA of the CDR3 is TGTGCCACCAGTCGACGGGGACTAGCGGGCACAGATACGCAGTATTTT.

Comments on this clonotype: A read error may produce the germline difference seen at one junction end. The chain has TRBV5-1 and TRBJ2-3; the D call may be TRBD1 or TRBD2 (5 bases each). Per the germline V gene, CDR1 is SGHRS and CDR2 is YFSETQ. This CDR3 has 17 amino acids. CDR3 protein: CASSLFSAPTGADTQYF. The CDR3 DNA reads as TGCGCCAGCAGCTTGTTCTCTGCTCCGACCGGGGCAGACACGCAGTATTTT.

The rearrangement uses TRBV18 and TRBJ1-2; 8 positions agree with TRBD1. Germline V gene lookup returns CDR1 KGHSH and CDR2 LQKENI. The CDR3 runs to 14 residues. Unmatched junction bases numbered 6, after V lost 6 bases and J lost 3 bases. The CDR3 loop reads CASSLDRADYGYTF. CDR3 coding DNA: TGTGCCAGCTCCCTGGACAGGGCGGACTATGGCTACACCTTC.

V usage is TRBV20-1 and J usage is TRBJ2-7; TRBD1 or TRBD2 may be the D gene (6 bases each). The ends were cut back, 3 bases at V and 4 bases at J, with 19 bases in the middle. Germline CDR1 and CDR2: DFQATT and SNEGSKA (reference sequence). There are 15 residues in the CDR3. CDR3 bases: TGCAGTGCTAGTTCAGCGGGCAGGGGTACGTACGAGCAGTACTTC. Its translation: CSASSAGRGTYEQYF.

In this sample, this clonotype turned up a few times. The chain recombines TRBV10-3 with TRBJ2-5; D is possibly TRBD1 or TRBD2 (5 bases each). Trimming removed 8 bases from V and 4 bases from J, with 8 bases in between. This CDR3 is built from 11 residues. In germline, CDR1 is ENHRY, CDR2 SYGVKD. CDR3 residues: CAIGGGETQYF. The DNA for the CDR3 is TGTGCCATCGGTGGGGGAGAGACCCAGTACTTC.

CDR3 residues: CAISHPGTAKNIQYF. DNA for the CDR3: TGTGCCATCAGTCACCCCGGGACAGCCAAAAACATTCAGTACTTC. The V gene is TRBV10-3, the J gene TRBJ2-4, with D perhaps assigned TRBD1 or TRBD2 (5 bases each). Germline values: CDR1 ENHRY, CDR2 SYGVKD. The CDR3 totals 15 residues. Trimming left V 5 bases short and J 0 bases short, with 11 bases between.